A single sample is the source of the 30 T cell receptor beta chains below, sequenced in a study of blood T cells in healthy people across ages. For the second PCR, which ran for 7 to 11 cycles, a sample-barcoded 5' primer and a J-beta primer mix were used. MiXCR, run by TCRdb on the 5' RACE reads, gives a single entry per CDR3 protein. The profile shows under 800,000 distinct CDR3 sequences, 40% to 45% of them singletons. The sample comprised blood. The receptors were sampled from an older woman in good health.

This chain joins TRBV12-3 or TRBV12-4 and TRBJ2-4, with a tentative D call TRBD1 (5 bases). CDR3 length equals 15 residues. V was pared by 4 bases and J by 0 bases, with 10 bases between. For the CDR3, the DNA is TGTGCCAGCAGTTCCACGACAGTAGCCAAAAACATTCAGTACTTC. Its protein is CASSSTTVAKNIQYF.

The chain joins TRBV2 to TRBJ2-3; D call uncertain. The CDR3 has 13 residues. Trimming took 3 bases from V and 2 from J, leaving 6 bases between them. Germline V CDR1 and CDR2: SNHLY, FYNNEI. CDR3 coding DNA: TGTGCCAGCAGTGAGATATACACAGATACGCAGTATTTT. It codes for CASSEIYTDTQYF.

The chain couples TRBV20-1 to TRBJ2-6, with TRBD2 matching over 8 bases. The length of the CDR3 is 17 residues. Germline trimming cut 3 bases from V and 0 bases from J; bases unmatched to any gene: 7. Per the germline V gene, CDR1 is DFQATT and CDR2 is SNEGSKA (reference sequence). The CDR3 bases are TGCAGTGCTAGGAGGTGGCGGGGGGACTCTGGGGCCAACGTCCTGACTTTC. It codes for CSARRWRGDSGANVLTF.

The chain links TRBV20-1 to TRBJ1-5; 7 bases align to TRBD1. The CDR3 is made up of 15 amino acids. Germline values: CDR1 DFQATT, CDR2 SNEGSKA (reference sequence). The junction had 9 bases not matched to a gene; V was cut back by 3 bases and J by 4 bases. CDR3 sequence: CSASVQGVGNQPQHF. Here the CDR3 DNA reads TGCAGTGCTAGTGTTCAGGGGGTAGGGAATCAGCCCCAGCATTTT.

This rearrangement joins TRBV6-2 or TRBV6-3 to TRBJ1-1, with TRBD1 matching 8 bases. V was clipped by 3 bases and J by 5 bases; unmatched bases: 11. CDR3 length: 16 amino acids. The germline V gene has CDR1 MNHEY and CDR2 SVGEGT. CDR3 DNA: TGTGCCAGCAGTTATCGGTCAGGGGGCGCGAGGACTGAAGCTTTCTTT. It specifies CASSYRSGGARTEAFF.

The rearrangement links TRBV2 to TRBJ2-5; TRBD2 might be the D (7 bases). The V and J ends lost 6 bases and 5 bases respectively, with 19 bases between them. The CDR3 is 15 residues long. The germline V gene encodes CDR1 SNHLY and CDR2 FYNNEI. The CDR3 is CASSIESGGLETQYF. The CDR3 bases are TGTGCCAGCAGCATAGAGTCGGGGGGCCTGGAGACCCAGTACTTC.

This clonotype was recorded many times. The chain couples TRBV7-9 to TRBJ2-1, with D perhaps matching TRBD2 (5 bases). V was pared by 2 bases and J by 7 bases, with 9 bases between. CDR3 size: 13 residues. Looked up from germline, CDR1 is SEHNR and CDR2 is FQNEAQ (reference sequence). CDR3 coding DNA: TGTGCCAGCAGCTTACTGGGCGGGAATGAGCAGTTCTTC. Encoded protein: CASSLLGGNEQFF.

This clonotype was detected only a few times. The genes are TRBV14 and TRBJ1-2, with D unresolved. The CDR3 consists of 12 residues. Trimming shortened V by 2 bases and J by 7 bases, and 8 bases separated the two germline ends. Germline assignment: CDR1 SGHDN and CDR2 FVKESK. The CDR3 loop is CASSQNWGGYTF. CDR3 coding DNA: TGTGCCAGCAGCCAAAACTGGGGTGGCTACACCTTC.

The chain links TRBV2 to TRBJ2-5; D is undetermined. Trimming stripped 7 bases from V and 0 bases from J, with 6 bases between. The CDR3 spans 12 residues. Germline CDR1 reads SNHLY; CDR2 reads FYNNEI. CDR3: CASTTDQETQYF. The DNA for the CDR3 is TGTGCCAGCACAACAGACCAAGAGACCCAGTACTTC.

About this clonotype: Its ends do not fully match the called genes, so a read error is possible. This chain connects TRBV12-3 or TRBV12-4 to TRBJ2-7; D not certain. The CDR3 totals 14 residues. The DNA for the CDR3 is TGTACCAGCAGTTATAGAGTTCGCCCCCATGAGCAGTACTTC. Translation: CTSSYRVRPHEQYF.

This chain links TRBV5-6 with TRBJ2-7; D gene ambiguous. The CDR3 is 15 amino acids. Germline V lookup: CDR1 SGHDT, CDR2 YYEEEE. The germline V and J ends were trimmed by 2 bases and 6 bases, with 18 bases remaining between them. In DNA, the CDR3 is TGTGCCAGCAGCTTTCATCCCACGTTACGTATCGAGCAGTACTTC. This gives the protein CASSFHPTLRIEQYF.

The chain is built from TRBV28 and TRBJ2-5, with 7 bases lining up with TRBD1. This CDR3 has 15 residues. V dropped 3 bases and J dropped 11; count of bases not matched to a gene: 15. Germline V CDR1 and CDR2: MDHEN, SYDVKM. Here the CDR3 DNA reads TGTGCCAGCAGTTTTGGTAGGGGGCAACAGTACGGGCAGTACTTC. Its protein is CASSFGRGQQYGQYF.

The CDR3 here is CATSGRTRDTDTQYF. CDR3 nucleotides: TGTGCCACCAGTGGCAGGACACGGGACACAGATACGCAGTATTTT. The gene calls are TRBV24-1 and TRBJ2-3; D is possibly TRBD1 or TRBD2 (5 bases each). Germline V gene data show CDR1 as KGHDR and CDR2 as SFDVKD. The CDR3 has 15 residues. Deletions cut 5 bases from V and 2 bases from J, with 13 bases between.

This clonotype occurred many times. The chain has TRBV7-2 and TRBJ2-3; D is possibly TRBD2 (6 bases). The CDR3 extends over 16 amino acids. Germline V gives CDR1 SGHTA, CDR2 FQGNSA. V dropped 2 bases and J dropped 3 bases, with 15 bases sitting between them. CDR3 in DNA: TGTGCCAGCAGCTTACGGGCGGGATCGGGTACAGATACGCAGTATTTT. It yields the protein CASSLRAGSGTDTQYF.

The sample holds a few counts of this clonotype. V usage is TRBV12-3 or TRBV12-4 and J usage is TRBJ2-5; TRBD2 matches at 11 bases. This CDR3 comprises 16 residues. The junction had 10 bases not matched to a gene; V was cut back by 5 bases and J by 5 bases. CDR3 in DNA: TGTGCCAGCAGTCAGACTAGCGGGATGAATTTGGAGACCCAGTACTTC. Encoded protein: CASSQTSGMNLETQYF.

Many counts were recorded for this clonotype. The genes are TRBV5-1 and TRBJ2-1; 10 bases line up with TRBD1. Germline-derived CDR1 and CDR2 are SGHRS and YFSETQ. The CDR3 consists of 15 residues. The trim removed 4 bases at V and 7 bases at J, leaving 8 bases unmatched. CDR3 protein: CASSTSGTGANEQFF. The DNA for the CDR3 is TGCGCCAGCAGCACCTCCGGGACAGGGGCGAATGAGCAGTTCTTC.

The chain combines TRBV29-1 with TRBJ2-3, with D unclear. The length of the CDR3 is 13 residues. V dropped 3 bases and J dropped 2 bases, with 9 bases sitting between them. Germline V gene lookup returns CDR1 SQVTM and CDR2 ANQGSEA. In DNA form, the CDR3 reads TGCAGCGTTGACGACTTAAACACAGATACGCAGTATTTT. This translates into CSVDDLNTDTQYF.

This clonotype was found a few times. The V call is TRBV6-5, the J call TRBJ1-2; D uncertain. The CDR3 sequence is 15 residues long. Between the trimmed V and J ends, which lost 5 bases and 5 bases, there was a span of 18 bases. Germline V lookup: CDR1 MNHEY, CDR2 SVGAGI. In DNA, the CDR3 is TGTGCCAGCAGTCACCTGAGGGCGAATCAATATGGCTACACCTTC. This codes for CASSHLRANQYGYTF.

CDR3 residues: CASSQDLLEAFF. The DNA of the CDR3 is TGTGCCAGCAGCCAAGATCTCTTGGAAGCTTTCTTT. The chain is built from TRBV3-1 and TRBJ1-1; no clear D. Germline CDR1 is LGHDT and CDR2 is YNNKEL (reference sequence). The CDR3 runs to 12 residues. With 0 bases removed from V and 8 bases from J, the gap between germline ends came to 7 bases.

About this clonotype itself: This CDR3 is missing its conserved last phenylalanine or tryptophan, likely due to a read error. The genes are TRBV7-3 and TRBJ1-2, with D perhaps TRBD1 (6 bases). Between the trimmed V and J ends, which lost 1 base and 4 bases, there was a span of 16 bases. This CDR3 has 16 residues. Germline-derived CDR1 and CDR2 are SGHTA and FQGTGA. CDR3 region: CASSLMAPGGGYGYTL. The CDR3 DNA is TGTGCCAGCAGCTTAATGGCCCCCGGAGGGGGCTATGGCTACACCTTA.

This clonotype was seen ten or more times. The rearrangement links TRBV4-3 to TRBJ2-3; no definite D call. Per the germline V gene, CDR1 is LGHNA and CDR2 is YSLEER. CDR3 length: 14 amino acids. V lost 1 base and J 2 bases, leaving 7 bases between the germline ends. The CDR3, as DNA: TGCGCCAGCAGCCAAGTCATGGCCACAGATACGCAGTATTTT. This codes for CASSQVMATDTQYF.

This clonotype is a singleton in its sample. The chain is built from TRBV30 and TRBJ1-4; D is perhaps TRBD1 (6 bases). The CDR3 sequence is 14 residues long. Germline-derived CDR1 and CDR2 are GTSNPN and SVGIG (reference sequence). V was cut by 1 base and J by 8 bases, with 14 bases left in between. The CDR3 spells CAWSGTVASEKLFF. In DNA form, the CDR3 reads TGTGCCTGGAGTGGGACAGTGGCATCCGAAAAACTGTTTTTT.

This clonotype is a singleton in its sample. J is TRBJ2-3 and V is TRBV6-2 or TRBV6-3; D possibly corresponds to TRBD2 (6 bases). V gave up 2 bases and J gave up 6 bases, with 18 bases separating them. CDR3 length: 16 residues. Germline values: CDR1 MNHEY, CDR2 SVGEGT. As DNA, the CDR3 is TGTGCCAGCAGTTACGTGAAGGGAGGCTTCCCGGATACGCAGTATTTT. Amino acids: CASSYVKGGFPDTQYF.

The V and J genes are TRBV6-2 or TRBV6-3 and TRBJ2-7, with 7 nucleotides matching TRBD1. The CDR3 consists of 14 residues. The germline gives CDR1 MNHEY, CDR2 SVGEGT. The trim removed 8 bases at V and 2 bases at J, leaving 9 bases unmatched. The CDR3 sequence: CASVSGQAAYEQYF. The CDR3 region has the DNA TGTGCCAGCGTATCAGGACAGGCCGCCTACGAGCAGTACTTC.

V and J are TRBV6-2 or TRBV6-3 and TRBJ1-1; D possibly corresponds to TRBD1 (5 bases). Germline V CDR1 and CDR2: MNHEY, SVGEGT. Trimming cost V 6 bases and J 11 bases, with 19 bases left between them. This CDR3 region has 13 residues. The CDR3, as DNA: TGTGCCAGCAGCCCCCCAGGGACGGGGGAGGCTTTCTTT. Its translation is CASSPPGTGEAFF.

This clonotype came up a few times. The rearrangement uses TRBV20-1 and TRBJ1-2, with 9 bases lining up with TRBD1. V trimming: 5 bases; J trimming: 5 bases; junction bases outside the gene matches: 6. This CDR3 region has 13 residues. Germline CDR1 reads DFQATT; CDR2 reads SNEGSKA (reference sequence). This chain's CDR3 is CSAPQGTGYGYTF. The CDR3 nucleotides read TGCAGTGCTCCTCAAGGGACAGGGTATGGCTACACCTTC.

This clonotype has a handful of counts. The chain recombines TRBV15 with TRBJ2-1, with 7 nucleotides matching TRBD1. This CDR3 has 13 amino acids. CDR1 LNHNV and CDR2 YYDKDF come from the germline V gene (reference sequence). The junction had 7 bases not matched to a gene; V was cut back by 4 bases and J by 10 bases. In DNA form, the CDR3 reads TGTGCCACCAGCATCCCAACAGGGGACGAGCAGTTCTTC. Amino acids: CATSIPTGDEQFF.

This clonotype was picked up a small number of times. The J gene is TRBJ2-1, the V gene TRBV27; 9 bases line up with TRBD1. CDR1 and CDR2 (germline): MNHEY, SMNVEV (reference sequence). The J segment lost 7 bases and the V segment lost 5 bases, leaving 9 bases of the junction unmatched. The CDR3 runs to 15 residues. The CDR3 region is CASSPPGTGRNEQFF. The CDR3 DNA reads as TGTGCCAGCAGTCCCCCCGGGACAGGGCGGAATGAGCAGTTCTTC.

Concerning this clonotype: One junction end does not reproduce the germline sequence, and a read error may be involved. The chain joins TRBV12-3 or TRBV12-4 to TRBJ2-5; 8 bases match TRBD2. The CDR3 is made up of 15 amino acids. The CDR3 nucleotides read TGTGCCGGCAGTTTAAAGGCTAGCGGGTTCAATGAGCAGTACTTC. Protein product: CAGSLKASGFNEQYF.

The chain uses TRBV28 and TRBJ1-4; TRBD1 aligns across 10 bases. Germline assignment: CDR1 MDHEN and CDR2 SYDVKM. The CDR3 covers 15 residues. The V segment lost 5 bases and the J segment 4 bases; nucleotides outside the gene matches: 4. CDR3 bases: TGTGCCAGCAGTCCGGGACAGGGGTATAATGAAAAACTGTTTTTT. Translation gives CASSPGQGYNEKLFF. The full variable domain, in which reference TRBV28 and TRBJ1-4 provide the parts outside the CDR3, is DVKVTQSSRYLVKRTGEKVFLECVQDMDHENMFWYRQDPGLGLRLIYFSYDVKMKEKGDIPEGYSVSREKKERFSLILESASTNQTSMYLCASSPGQGYNEKLFFGSGTQLSVL.